The 6 T cell receptor beta chains below were found in one sample sequenced in a study of radiotherapy plus CTLA-4 blockade in lung cancer. Data came from immunoSEQ multiplex PCR; TCRdb stores just in-frame clones and leaves some out. The sample contains about 98,000 clones, roughly 80% of which appear only once. The sample here was peripheral blood, taken from a patient treated with radiotherapy plus ipilimumab. Receptors were obtained from a human donor with non-small cell lung cancer who had a partial response to radiotherapy plus ipilimumab.

This clone was observed once. This sequence joins TRBV5-1 and TRBJ1-1, with 7 nucleotides matching TRBD1. Germline lookup yields CDR1 SGHRS and CDR2 YFSETQ. J was trimmed by 1 base and V by 1 base; bases with no gene match: 1. The CDR3 covers 14 residues. The DNA for the CDR3 is TGCGCCAGCAGCTTGACAGGGGAGAACACTGAAGCTTTCTTT. Amino acids: CASSLTGENTEAFF.

The chain joins TRBV2 to TRBJ2-7; TRBD1 aligns across 7 bases. Germline assignment: CDR1 SNHLY and CDR2 FYNNEI. V shed 1 base and J 6 bases; nucleotides not matched to a gene: 6. The CDR3 sequence is 14 residues long. CDR3: CASSEGPTGFEQYF. The CDR3 bases are TGTGCCAGCAGTGAAGGGCCGACAGGGTTCGAGCAGTACTTC.

V gene TRBV6-4 combines with J gene TRBJ2-7; TRBD2 agrees at 9 bases. The J segment lost 5 bases and the V segment lost 6 bases, leaving 8 bases of the junction unmatched. The CDR3 totals 14 residues. Germline V gene sequence: CDR1 MRHNA, CDR2 SNTAGT. The CDR3 DNA reads as TGTGCCAGCAGGTTTTGTAGCGGGAGACACGAGCAGTACTTC. As protein: CASRFCSGRHEQYF.

The V and J genes are TRBV29-1 and TRBJ2-7, with 12 bases lining up with TRBD1. The CDR3 has 13 residues. Germline values: CDR1 SQVTM, CDR2 ANQGSEA. Trimming took 7 bases from V and 3 from J; bases not matched to a gene: 4. CDR3 protein: CSAGTGGGYEQYF. The CDR3 nucleotides are TGCAGCGCTGGGACAGGGGGCGGCTACGAGCAGTACTTC.

This rearrangement joins TRBV9 to TRBJ2-5, with 10 bases lining up with TRBD2. This CDR3 is built from 20 residues. The V gene's germline CDR1 is SGDLS and CDR2 YYNGEE. The J segment lost 1 base and the V segment lost 0 bases, leaving 15 bases of the junction unmatched. The CDR3 bases are TGTGCCAGCAGCGTAGTTCGGGATGGGATAGCGGGAGGCCGCCAAGAGACCCAGTACTTC. Residues: CASSVVRDGIAGGRQETQYF.

This chain joins TRBV10-1 and TRBJ2-5, with 11 positions matching TRBD2. Trimming removed 3 bases from V and 11 bases from J; junction bases left unmatched: 8. The CDR3 is made up of 14 amino acids. CDR1 is WNHNN and CDR2 is SYGVQD in the germline V gene (reference sequence). This chain's CDR3 is CASSELAGVGEQYF. The CDR3 DNA reads TGCGCCAGCAGTGAACTAGCGGGAGTGGGTGAGCAGTACTTC.